This TCR beta chain was obtained from a study of CD4+ T cells in melanoma. Deletions cut 5 bases from V and 0 bases from J, with 16 bases between. CDR3 size: 16 residues. The germline CDR1 and CDR2 sequences are SGHAT and FQNNGV. Some clones are missing from TCRdb's copy, which holds only in-frame ones; the method was immunoSEQ multiplex PCR. The sample shows more than 10,000 clones, roughly two thirds of them seen only once. Input material: cells from a culture (not recorded whether cultured in vitro). The source of this sequence is a human donor with melanoma. The V gene is TRBV11-2, the J gene TRBJ1-1; tentatively, D is TRBD1 (5 bases). CDR3 coding DNA: TGTGCCAGCAGCCGAGCAGGGACCACTATGAACACTGAAGCTTTCTTT. Its protein is CASSRAGTTMNTEAFF.